This TCR beta chain was documented in a study of control samples from healthy donors and cancer patients. The V gene's germline CDR1 is MGHRA and CDR2 YSYEKL. The CDR3 sequence is 17 residues long. Trimming left V 2 bases short and J 6 bases short, with 19 bases between. The method was immunoSEQ multiplex PCR; TCRdb's version includes in-frame clones alone and lacks a portion of them. The sample shows over 15,000 clones, 87% of them seen only once. The sample taken for sequencing was PBMCs. The chain recombines TRBV4-1 with TRBJ2-2, with D maybe TRBD2 (6 bases). The receptor was derived from an older woman with colorectal cancer. CDR3 in amino acids: CASSQIMGLVSSGELFF. CDR3 nucleotide sequence: TGCGCCAGCAGCCAAATTATGGGACTGGTGTCTTCCGGGGAGCTGTTTTTT.